These T cell receptor beta chains were read from a single sample in a study of CD8+CD57+ T cells in acquired aplastic anemia. MiXCR was run by TCRdb on the reads, yielding one entry per CDR3 protein. Of roughly 500,000 distinct CDR3 sequences listed, less than 35% are singletons. Sequenced material: sorted CD4+, CD8+, or CD8+CD57+ T cells (not recorded which) from PBMCs. Receptor source: a human donor with aplastic anemia. The CDR3 runs from the conserved cysteine through the conserved F or W. The D gene is left open where the match is weak. Clone size appears in some rows only: once, few, many, or a class for an expanded clone.

TRBJ2-5 TRBV2 many - 13 TGTGCCAGCACTCAGGCCAGGGGAGAGACCCAGTACTTC CASTQARGETQYF
TRBJ2-5 TRBV12-3/TRBV12-4 few TRBD1 13 TGTGCCAGCAGTTTGGGACAGGCATGGACCCAGTACTTC CASSLGQAWTQYF
TRBJ2-5 TRBV7-1 - - 15 TGTGCCAGCAGCCCAGCGGGTAGGGCGGACGAGACCCAGTACTTC CASSPAGRADETQYF
TRBJ2-6 TRBV11-1 few TRBD1 20 TGTGCCAGCAGGAAAACCGGGACAGGGCCCCCTCACTCTGGGGCCAACGTCCTGACTTTC CASRKTGTGPPHSGANVLTF
TRBJ1-1 TRBV5-1 few - 14 TGCGCCAGCAGTATGGAGGGGATGAACACTGAAGCTTTCTTT CASSMEGMNTEAFF
TRBJ1-2 TRBV19 many - 14 TGTGCCAGTAAAAAGGGTGCTGGGGACTATGGCTACACCTTC CASKKGAGDYGYTF
TRBJ1-5 TRBV5-1 few - 14 TGCGCCAGCAGCGTGAATTCGGGGCTCGAGCCCCAGCATTTT CASSVNSGLEPQHF
TRBJ2-3 TRBV7-2 few TRBD2 14 TGTGCCAGCAGCTTTAGCGGGGGGGCCACGGCGCAGTATTTT CASSFSGGATAQYF
TRBJ2-7 TRBV7-8 many TRBD2 15 TGTGCCAGCAGCTTAGCGGCTAGCGGGAACTACGAGCAGTACTTC CASSLAASGNYEQYF
TRBJ2-5 TRBV7-9 many TRBD1 15 TGTGCCAGCAGCGCCGGGACAGGGGTGCGGGAGACCCAGTACTTC CASSAGTGVRETQYF
TRBJ2-5 TRBV2 - TRBD1 15 TGTGCCAGCAGTCCGCCCGGGACAGACCAAGAGACCCAGTACTTC CASSPPGTDQETQYF
TRBJ1-5 TRBV2 many - 16 TGTGCCAGCAGTCTAGGACGGGGGGCGGAAAGTTGGCCCCAGCATTTT CASSLGRGAESWPQHF
TRBJ2-2 TRBV9 - - 15 TGTGCCAGCAGCGTAGCCGTGGGGCTCCCCGGGGAGCTGTTTTTT CASSVAVGLPGELFF
TRBJ1-1 TRBV10-3 - - 15 TGTGCCATCAGCGAGATTGGGACGGCAAACACTGAAGCTTTCTTT CAISEIGTANTEAFF
TRBJ2-3 TRBV10-2 - - 13 TGCGCCAGCAGTGAGGTCTCGAAAGATACGCAGTATTTT CASSEVSKDTQYF
TRBJ2-7 TRBV30 few - 12 TGTGCCTGGAGTAAGGGGTCGCACGAGCAGTACTTC CAWSKGSHEQYF
TRBJ1-2 TRBV2 many TRBD1 14 TGTGCCAGCAGTAGTACAGGGGGCTACGATGGCTACACCTTC CASSSTGGYDGYTF
TRBJ2-2 TRBV6-1 few - 15 TGTGCCAGCAGGAGATTCGTATCCAGCACCGGGGAGCTGTTTTTT CASRRFVSSTGELFF
TRBJ2-7 TRBV5-1 few - 16 TGCGCCAGCAGCTTGGCCGACATTGGCACCCAATACGAGCAGTACTTC CASSLADIGTQYEQYF
TRBJ2-3 TRBV7-2 many - 11 TGTGCCAGCAGCTTTCTAAATACGCAGTATTTT CASSFLNTQYF
TRBJ1-1 TRBV2 - - 16 TGTGCCAGCAGTCTCCTGGGGGGATATAGGCGGACTGAAGCTTTCTTT CASSLLGGYRRTEAFF
TRBJ1-3 TRBV7-2 many - 12 TGTGCCAGCAGCTCGCATGGTGACACCATATATTTT CASSSHGDTIYF
TRBJ2-7 TRBV19 - - 13 TGTGCCAGCAGCCAACACGGACTTTACGAGCAGTACTTC CASSQHGLYEQYF
TRBJ1-1 TRBV20-1 - - 12 TGCAGTGCCAGACACTGGAACACTGAAGCTTTCTTT CSARHWNTEAFF
TRBJ1-1 TRBV20-1 few TRBD1 17 TGCAGTGCTAGTTACCCAACAGGGGGGCGGGGGGCCACTGAAGCTTTCTTT CSASYPTGGRGATEAFF
TRBJ2-4 TRBV30 few - 14 TGTGCGGGCGGCCGCAATGTAGCCAAAAACATTCAGTACTTC CAGGRNVAKNIQYF
TRBJ1-1 TRBV15 few - 14 TGTGCCACCAGCAGAGAATGGGGGGATACTGAAGCTTTCTTT CATSREWGDTEAFF
TRBJ2-7 TRBV4-1 - - 15 TGCGCCAGCAGCCAAGGGATAATTAGTTATGGCGAGCAGTACTTC CASSQGIISYGEQYF
TRBJ2-6 TRBV9 many - 14 TGTGCCAGCAGCCCGGGGTCTGGGGCCAACGTCCTGACTTTC CASSPGSGANVLTF
TRBJ1-5 TRBV20-1 many - 12 TGCAGTGCACAAGGGGGGGTCCAGCCCCAGCATTTT CSAQGGVQPQHF
TRBJ2-3 TRBV4-3 few TRBD1 17 TGCGCCAGCAGCCTATATATCGGGACAGCTAGCACAGATACGCAGTATTTT CASSLYIGTASTDTQYF
TRBJ2-3 TRBV20-1 - - 15 TGCAGTGCTACCAAGCGGGACAAAGCCACAGATACGCAGTATTTT CSATKRDKATDTQYF
TRBJ2-7 TRBV11-1 - - 17 TGTGCCAGCAGCGCAGGACGTCCGTTGACGATGTCCTACGAGCAGTACTTC CASSAGRPLTMSYEQYF